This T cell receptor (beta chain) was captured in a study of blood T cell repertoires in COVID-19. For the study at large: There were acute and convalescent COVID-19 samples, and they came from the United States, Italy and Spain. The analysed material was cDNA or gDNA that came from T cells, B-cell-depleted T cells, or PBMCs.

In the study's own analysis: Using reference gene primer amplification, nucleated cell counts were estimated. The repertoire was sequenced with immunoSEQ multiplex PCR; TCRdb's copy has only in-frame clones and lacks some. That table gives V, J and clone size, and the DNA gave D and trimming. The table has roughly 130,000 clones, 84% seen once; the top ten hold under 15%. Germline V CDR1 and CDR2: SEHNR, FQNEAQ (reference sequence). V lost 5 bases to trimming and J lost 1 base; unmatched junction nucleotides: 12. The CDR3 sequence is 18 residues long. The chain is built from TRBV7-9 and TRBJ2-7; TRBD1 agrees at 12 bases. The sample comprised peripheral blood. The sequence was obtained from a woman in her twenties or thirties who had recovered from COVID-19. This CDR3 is CASSLGQGAKGLSYEQYF. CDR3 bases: TGTGCCAGCAGCCTGGGACAGGGGGCGAAGGGGCTATCCTACGAGCAGTACTTC.